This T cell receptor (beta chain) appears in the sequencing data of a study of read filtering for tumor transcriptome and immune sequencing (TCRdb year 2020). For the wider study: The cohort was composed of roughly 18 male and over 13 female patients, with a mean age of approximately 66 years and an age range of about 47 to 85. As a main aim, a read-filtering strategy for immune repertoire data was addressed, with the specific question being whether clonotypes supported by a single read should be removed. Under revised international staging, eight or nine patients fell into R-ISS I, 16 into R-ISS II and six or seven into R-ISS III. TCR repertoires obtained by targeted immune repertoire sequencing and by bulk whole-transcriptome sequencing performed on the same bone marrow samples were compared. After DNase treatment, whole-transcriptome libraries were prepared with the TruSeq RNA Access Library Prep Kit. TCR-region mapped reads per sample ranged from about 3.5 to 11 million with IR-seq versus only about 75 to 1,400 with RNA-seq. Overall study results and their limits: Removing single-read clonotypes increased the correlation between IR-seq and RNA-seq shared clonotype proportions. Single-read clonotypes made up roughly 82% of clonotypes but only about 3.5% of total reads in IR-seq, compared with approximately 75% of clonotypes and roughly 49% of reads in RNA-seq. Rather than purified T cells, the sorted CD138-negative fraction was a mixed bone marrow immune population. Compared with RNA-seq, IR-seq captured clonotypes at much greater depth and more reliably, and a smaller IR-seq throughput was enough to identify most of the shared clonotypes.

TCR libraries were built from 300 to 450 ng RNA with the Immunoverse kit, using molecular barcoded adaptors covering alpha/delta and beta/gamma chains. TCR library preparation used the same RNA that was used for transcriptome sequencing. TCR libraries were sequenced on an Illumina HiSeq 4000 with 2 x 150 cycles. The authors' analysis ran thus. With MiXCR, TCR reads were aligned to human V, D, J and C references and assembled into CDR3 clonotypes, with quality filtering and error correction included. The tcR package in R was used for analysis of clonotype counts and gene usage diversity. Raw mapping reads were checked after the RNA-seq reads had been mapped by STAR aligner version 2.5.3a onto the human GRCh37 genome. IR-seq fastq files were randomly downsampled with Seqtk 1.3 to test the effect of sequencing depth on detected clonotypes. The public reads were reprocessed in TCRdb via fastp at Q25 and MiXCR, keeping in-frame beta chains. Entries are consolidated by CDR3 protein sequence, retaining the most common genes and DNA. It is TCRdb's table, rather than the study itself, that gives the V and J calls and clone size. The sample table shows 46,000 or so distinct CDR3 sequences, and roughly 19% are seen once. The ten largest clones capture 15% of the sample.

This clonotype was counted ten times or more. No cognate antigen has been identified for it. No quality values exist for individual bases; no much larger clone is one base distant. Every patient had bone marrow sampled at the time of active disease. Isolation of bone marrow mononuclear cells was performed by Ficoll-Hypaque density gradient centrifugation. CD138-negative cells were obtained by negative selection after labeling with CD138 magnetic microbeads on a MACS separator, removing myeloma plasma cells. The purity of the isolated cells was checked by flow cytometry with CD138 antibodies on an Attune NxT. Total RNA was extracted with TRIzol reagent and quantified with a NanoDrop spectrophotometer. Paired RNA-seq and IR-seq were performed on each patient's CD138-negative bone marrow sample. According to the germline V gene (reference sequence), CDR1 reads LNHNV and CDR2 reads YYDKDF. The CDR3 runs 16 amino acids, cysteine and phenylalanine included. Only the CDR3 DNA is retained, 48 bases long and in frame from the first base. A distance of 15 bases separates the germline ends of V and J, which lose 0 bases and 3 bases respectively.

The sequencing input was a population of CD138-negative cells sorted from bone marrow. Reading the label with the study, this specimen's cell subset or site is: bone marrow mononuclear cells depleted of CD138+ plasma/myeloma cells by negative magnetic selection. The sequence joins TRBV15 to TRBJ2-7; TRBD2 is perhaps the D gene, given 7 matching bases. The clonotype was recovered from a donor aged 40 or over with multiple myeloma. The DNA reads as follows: TGTGCCACCAGCAGAGATAGGGGGGAGGGCCGCTACGAGCAGTACTTC. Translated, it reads CATSRDRGEGRYEQYF.